These 2 T cell receptor beta chains originate from one sample sequenced in a study of cytomegalovirus exposure and HLA in healthy donors. This PCR relied on a set of 60 Vbeta primers and 13 Jbeta primers. Sequencing used immunoSEQ multiplex PCR; TCRdb keeps in-frame clones, though not all of them. This sample has some 110,000 clones, with 60% to 80% found just once. The specimen was PBMCs. Receptors were obtained from a man aged 50 or older in good health and CMV-seropositive.

This rearrangement joins TRBV5-1 to TRBJ1-1; D unresolved. Between the trimmed V and J ends, which lost 4 bases and 2 bases, there was a span of 12 bases. CDR3 size: 14 residues. The germline V gene has CDR1 SGHRS and CDR2 YFSETQ. DNA of the CDR3: TGCGCCAGCAGCCTTTCGGGGTCAAACACTGAAGCTTTCTTT. This encodes CASSLSGSNTEAFF.

The CDR3 loop is CASSVLAGEYNEQFF. In DNA, the CDR3 is TGCGCCAGCAGCGTACTAGCGGGAGAGTACAATGAGCAGTTCTTC. J is TRBJ2-1 and V is TRBV5-1; 11 bases align to TRBD2. This CDR3 spans 15 amino acids. J gave up 4 bases and V 4 bases, and 4 bases lay outside the gene matches. Germline V gene data show CDR1 as SGHRS and CDR2 as YFSETQ.